This TCR beta chain was identified in a study of Ad26.COV2.S vaccination and SARS-CoV-2 variants. Study-wide results and limits: Assessments of TCR breadth and depth may have underestimated the total T cell responses.

Looked up from germline, CDR1 is MNHEY and CDR2 is SMNVEV (reference sequence). The CDR3 extends over 11 amino acids. V was trimmed by 2 bases and J by 7 bases, leaving 2 bases between them. Treatment: 19 received Ad26.COV2.S at low or high dose, single or two shots; roughly 5 received placebo; per-sample allocation not given. Samples were taken on day 63 after the first vaccine or placebo injection. An 18-55-year-old adult in Boston served as donor. Only in-frame clones appear in the TCRdb table, and some are missing; sequencing was by immunoSEQ multiplex PCR. The sample includes about 420,000 clones, roughly 90% of them seen just once. Comments on this clone: What it binds is not known.

This material consisted of peripheral blood, taken in a trial of Ad26.COV2.S vaccine versus placebo. The receptor was isolated from a person aged 18-60 years who received the Ad26.COV2.S COVID-19 vaccine or a placebo. The V and J genes are TRBV27 and TRBJ2-2; D is uncertain. Here the CDR3 reads CASSLSGELFF. DNA for the CDR3: TGTGCCAGCAGTTTAAGCGGGGAGCTGTTTTTT.